The TCR beta chain under discussion was sequenced for a study of blood T cell repertoires in COVID-19. About the study: Specimens from acute and convalescent COVID-19 originated in the United States, Italy and Spain. The analysed material was cDNA or gDNA that came from T cells, B-cell-depleted T cells, or PBMCs.

CDR3 length equals 13 residues. Germline V CDR1 and CDR2: SGHTA, FQGNSA. V shed 4 bases and J 4 bases; nucleotides not matched to a gene: 3. Per the original data handling: For nucleated cells, counts were estimated from reference gene primer amplification. Produced via immunoSEQ multiplex PCR; TCRdb's table is partial and in-frame only. The D gene and trimming were derived from the DNA, and the V and J assignments and clone size from that table. There are approximately 76,000 clones in the sample; 82% occur only once, and around 10% lies in the top ten. The receptor was isolated from a man aged 50-60 years with acute or convalescent COVID-19. The J gene is TRBJ1-1, the V gene TRBV7-2; 7 bases match TRBD1. Sequenced material: peripheral blood. The CDR3 reads CASSSTGFTEAFF. The CDR3 DNA reads TGTGCCAGCAGCTCGACAGGGTTCACTGAAGCTTTCTTT.